Listed below are T cell receptor beta chains from one sample, sequenced in a study of blood T cell repertoires in COVID-19. Profiling relied on immunoSEQ multiplex PCR, and the TCRdb table lists in-frame clones only, not all of them. The data contain around 470,000 clones, roughly 87% of them singletons. The sequencing input was peripheral blood. The source of these receptors is a man aged 18 to 30 with COVID-19, enrolled during active disease. CDR3s include the opening cysteine and the closing phenylalanine or tryptophan. Fields, in order: CDR3 protein, CDR3 DNA, V gene, J gene, D gene, clone size. A D gene is named only where the DNA matches it firmly. Size is omitted from some rows. Given values are once, few, many or a class for expanded clones.

CDR3 protein: CASSLSAGNTIYF
CDR3 DNA: TGTGCCAGCAGTCTGTCCGCTGGAAACACCATATATTTT
V gene: TRBV2
J gene: TRBJ1-3
D gene: .
clone size: few

CDR3 protein: CASSKDGGLVLGSPLHF
CDR3 DNA: TGTGCCAGCAGCAAAGATGGCGGGCTAGTCCTCGGTTCACCCCTCCACTTT
V gene: TRBV21-1
J gene: TRBJ1-6
D gene: .
clone size: .

CDR3 protein: CARDPDRNEQFF
CDR3 DNA: TGTGCCAGAGACCCTGACAGAAATGAGCAGTTCTTC
V gene: TRBV19
J gene: TRBJ2-1
D gene: .
clone size: .

CDR3 protein: CASSGIADYEQYF
CDR3 DNA: TGTGCCAGCAGCGGAATAGCGGACTACGAGCAGTACTTC
V gene: TRBV7-6
J gene: TRBJ2-7
D gene: .
clone size: .

CDR3 protein: CASGLVPRGYDTGELFF
CDR3 DNA: TGTGCTAGTGGTTTGGTTCCTCGGGGGTACGACACCGGGGAGCTGTTTTTT
V gene: TRBV12-5
J gene: TRBJ2-2
D gene: .
clone size: .

CDR3 protein: CASSKDRGTYGYTF
CDR3 DNA: TGTGCCAGCAGCAAAGATAGGGGGACCTATGGCTACACCTTC
V gene: TRBV21-1
J gene: TRBJ1-2
D gene: .
clone size: .

CDR3 protein: CASSLSGTPPYEQYF
CDR3 DNA: TGTGCCAGCAGCCTATCCGGGACACCTCCCTACGAGCAGTACTTC
V gene: TRBV7-8
J gene: TRBJ2-7
D gene: .
clone size: .

CDR3 protein: CATSRDRGYEQYF
CDR3 DNA: TGTGCCACCAGCAGAGACAGGGGATACGAGCAGTACTTC
V gene: TRBV15
J gene: TRBJ2-7
D gene: .
clone size: .

CDR3 protein: CASSFIGFGGGSETQYF
CDR3 DNA: TGTGCCAGCAGCTTTATCGGGTTCGGAGGAGGGAGTGAGACCCAGTACTTC
V gene: TRBV11-3
J gene: TRBJ2-5
D gene: .
clone size: .

CDR3 protein: CASSQTGTRYNEQFF
CDR3 DNA: TGCGCCAGCAGCCAAACCGGGACAAGGTACAATGAGCAGTTCTTC
V gene: TRBV4-1
J gene: TRBJ2-1
D gene: .
clone size: .

CDR3 protein: CASSLRDRAAFF
CDR3 DNA: TGTGCCAGCAGCCTAAGAGACAGGGCAGCTTTCTTT
V gene: TRBV6-7
J gene: TRBJ1-1
D gene: TRBD1
clone size: .

CDR3 protein: CASSVTGGWQPQHF
CDR3 DNA: TGTGCCAGCAGCGTTACAGGGGGCTGGCAGCCCCAGCATTTT
V gene: TRBV6-2/TRBV6-3
J gene: TRBJ1-5
D gene: TRBD1
clone size: .

CDR3 protein: CATAEGATGNTIYF
CDR3 DNA: TGTGCCACGGCGGAGGGGGCAACTGGAAACACCATATATTTT
V gene: TRBV19
J gene: TRBJ1-3
D gene: TRBD1
clone size: .

CDR3 protein: CASSFSSGNKRDYEQYF
CDR3 DNA: TGTGCCAGCAGTTTTTCTAGCGGGAACAAACGGGACTACGAGCAGTACTTC
V gene: TRBV27
J gene: TRBJ2-7
D gene: TRBD2
clone size: .

CDR3 protein: CASSQESREGNEQYF
CDR3 DNA: TGCGCCAGCAGCCAAGAATCGCGGGAGGGTAACGAGCAGTACTTC
V gene: TRBV4-1
J gene: TRBJ2-7
D gene: TRBD2
clone size: .

CDR3 protein: CASSPIAGGSDNTGELFF
CDR3 DNA: TGTGCCAGCAGCCCCATAGCGGGAGGGTCCGACAACACCGGGGAGCTGTTTTTT
V gene: TRBV21-1
J gene: TRBJ2-2
D gene: .
clone size: once

CDR3 protein: CASNAGIAGDGTQYF
CDR3 DNA: TGTGCTAGCAATGCGGGGATAGCGGGGGACGGTACGCAGTATTTT
V gene: TRBV12-5
J gene: TRBJ2-3
D gene: TRBD2
clone size: .